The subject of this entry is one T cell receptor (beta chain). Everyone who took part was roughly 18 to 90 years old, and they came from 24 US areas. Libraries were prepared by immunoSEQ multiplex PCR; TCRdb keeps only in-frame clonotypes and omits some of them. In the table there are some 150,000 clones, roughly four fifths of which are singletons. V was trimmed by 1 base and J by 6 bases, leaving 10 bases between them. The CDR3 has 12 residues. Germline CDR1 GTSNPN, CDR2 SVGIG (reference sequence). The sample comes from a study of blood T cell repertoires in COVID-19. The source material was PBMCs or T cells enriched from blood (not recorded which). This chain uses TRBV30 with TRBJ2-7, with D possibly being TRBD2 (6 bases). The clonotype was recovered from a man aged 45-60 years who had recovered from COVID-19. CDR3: CAWSETRGEQYF. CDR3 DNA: TGTGCCTGGAGTGAGACTAGGGGCGAGCAGTACTTC.